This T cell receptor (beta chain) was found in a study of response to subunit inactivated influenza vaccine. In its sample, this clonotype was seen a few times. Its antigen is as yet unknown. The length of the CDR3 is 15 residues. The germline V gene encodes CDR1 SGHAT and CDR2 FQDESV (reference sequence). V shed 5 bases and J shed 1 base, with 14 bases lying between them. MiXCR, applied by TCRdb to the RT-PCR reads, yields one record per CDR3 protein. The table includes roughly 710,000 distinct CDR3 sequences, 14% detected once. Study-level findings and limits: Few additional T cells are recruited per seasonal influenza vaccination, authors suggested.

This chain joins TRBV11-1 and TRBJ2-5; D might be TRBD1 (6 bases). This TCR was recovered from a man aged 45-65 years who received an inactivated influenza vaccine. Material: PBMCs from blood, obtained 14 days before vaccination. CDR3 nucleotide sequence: TGTGCCAGCAGCCGCCTCCCAGGGGTCCAAGAGACCCAGTACTTC. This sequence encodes CASSRLPGVQETQYF.